One and the same sample provided the 22 T cell receptor beta chains below, sequenced in a study of metastatic and nonmetastatic thyroid tumors. Via MiXCR, TCRdb re-called the PCR reads. The table shows about 92,000 clones, with about 15% occurring only once. Patients underwent thyroid surgery, and none had received any treatment before it. Sequencing was carried out using blood. These receptors all stem from a female donor with papillary thyroid cancer or a benign thyroid nodule (not recorded which). Some clones in this sample may be carry-over from other donors' samples.

This clone was found many times. Other DNA sequences in the same sample also yield this CDR3. The chain has TRBV3-1 and TRBJ1-1, with 9 bases identical to TRBD1. The CDR3 runs to 16 residues. Germline V lookup: CDR1 LGHDT, CDR2 YNNKEL (reference sequence). V shed 1 base, J shed 1 base, and the junction held 4 bases outside the gene matches. The CDR3 loop is CASSQGDRVWNTEAFF. The CDR3 DNA reads as TGTGCCAGCAGCCAAGGGGACAGGGTTTGGAACACTGAAGCTTTCTTT.

The V gene is TRBV2, the J gene TRBJ1-6, with TRBD1 as a possible D gene (5 bases). Germline loops: CDR1 SNHLY, CDR2 FYNNEI. CDR3 length: 15 amino acids. V was pared by 0 bases and J by 16 bases, with 19 bases between. The CDR3 sequence is CASSEAIGANSQLHF. For the CDR3, the DNA is TGTGCCAGCAGTGAAGCGATAGGGGCCAATTCACAACTCCACTTT.

Only one count was recorded for this clone. A much larger clone sits a single nucleotide away, making a read error possible. The chain is built from TRBV11-3 and TRBJ2-6, with D maybe TRBD2 (5 bases). This CDR3 is built from 20 residues. Per germline, CDR1 SGHNT and CDR2 YENEEA. V gave up 1 base and J gave up 0 bases, with 19 bases separating them. This chain's CDR3 is CASSLVGGPTGSSGANVLTF. The CDR3 DNA is TGTGCCAGCAGCTTAGTAGGTGGCCCGACGGGAAGCTCTGGGGCCAACGTCCTGACTTTC.

The rearrangement joins TRBV18 to TRBJ2-5, with 8 bases that match TRBD1. After removal of 4 bases from V and 5 bases from J, the junction contained 12 bases not matched to a gene. Germline V CDR1 and CDR2: KGHSH, LQKENI. The CDR3 consists of 16 residues. In DNA, the CDR3 is TGTGCCAGCTCACGGTTCGACAGGGGAAGATCGGAGACCCAGTACTTC. Protein: CASSRFDRGRSETQYF.

This clone showed up many times. This chain's CDR3 is CASSVTGSYNEQFF. The CDR3 nucleotides read TGTGCCAGCAGTGTAACAGGTTCCTACAATGAGCAGTTCTTC. The rearrangement joins TRBV27 to TRBJ2-1; possibly TRBD1 for D (5 bases). Germline assignment: CDR1 MNHEY and CDR2 SMNVEV (reference sequence). V lost 5 bases and J 1 base, leaving 9 bases between the germline ends. This CDR3 is built from 14 residues.

This clone was detected ten times or more. This chain connects TRBV6-1 to TRBJ1-1, with D possibly TRBD1 on 6 matching bases. Trimming took off 6 bases at V and 1 base at J, with 9 bases between the two ends. Germline CDR1 and CDR2: MNHNS and SASEGT. CDR3 size: 13 residues. The CDR3 spells CASSGQKNTEAFF. The CDR3 nucleotides read TGTGCCAGCAGCGGACAGAAGAACACTGAAGCTTTCTTT.

This clone was counted ten times or more. This rearrangement joins TRBV20-1 to TRBJ2-6; D not certain. The CDR3 is 14 residues long. With 1 base removed from V and 3 bases from J, the gap between germline ends came to 7 bases. CDR1 is DFQATT, CDR2 SNEGSKA, per germline (reference sequence). The CDR3 coding sequence is TGCAGTGCTAGAGGCAGAGGTGGGGCCAACGTCCTGACTTTC. This encodes CSARGRGGANVLTF.

This clone was seen a handful of times. One end of the junction does not line up with germline, which may come from a read error. The chain recombines TRBV11-2 with TRBJ2-1; TRBD2 matches 7 bases. The CDR3 loop spans 17 amino acids. Germline assignment: CDR1 SGHAT and CDR2 FQNNGV. This CDR3 is CASSLWSGAYLGNGQFF. The DNA of the CDR3 is TGTGCCAGCAGCTTATGGAGCGGGGCGTACCTGGGTAATGGGCAGTTCTTC.

This clone was seen at least ten times. V gene TRBV11-2 combines with J gene TRBJ2-7; D unresolved. The CDR3 spans 15 residues. V lost 4 bases, J lost 2 bases, and 15 bases lay in between. The germline V gene has CDR1 SGHAT and CDR2 FQNNGV. The CDR3 sequence: CASSSIKGRPYEQYF. The CDR3, as DNA: TGTGCCAGCAGCTCTATAAAGGGCAGGCCCTACGAGCAGTACTTC.

The rearrangement joins TRBV5-6 to TRBJ2-1; D not certain. Trimming took off 4 bases at V and 8 bases at J, with 19 bases between the two ends. The CDR3 is made up of 15 amino acids. Germline loops: CDR1 SGHDT, CDR2 YYEEEE. CDR3 loop: CASSPTYEEFDEQFF. The CDR3 region has the DNA TGTGCCAGCAGCCCCACTTACGAGGAGTTTGATGAGCAGTTCTTC.

This clone was recorded many times. This chain connects TRBV12-3 or TRBV12-4 to TRBJ1-1, with D perhaps TRBD1 (5 bases). Trimming stripped 8 bases from V and 3 bases from J, with 13 bases between. CDR3 length: 13 amino acids. The CDR3 DNA is TGTGCCAGCGGAATACAGGAATACACTGAAGCTTTCTTT. Protein sequence: CASGIQEYTEAFF.

Comments on this clone: One base away lies a much larger clone, so this may be a sequencing read error. The rearrangement joins TRBV19 to TRBJ1-5; the D is unclear. Trimming left V 2 bases short and J 3 bases short, with 11 bases between. The length of the CDR3 is 15 residues. CDR1 LNHDA and CDR2 SQIVND come from the germline V gene (reference sequence). In DNA form, the CDR3 reads TGTGCCAGTAGTATACAGTGGAATGCCAATCAGCCCCAGCATTTT. Encoded protein: CASSIQWNANQPQHF.

As regards this clone: Germline and junction disagree at one end, which may indicate a read error. The V gene is TRBV12-3 or TRBV12-4, the J gene TRBJ1-2, with a weak D call TRBD1 (6 bases). The CDR3 length is 15 residues. CDR3: CTSSPGHRDSDGYTF. The CDR3, as DNA: TGTACCAGCAGCCCCGGACACAGGGATTCCGATGGCTACACCTTC.

This clone came up a few times. This rearrangement joins TRBV6-1 to TRBJ2-7; perhaps D is TRBD1 or TRBD2 (5 bases each). In germline, CDR1 is MNHNS, CDR2 SASEGT. The CDR3 contains 14 residues. The germline V and J ends were trimmed by 7 bases and 3 bases, with 16 bases remaining between them. This CDR3 is CASNGGIRHYEQYF. The CDR3 DNA is TGTGCCAGCAATGGGGGAATAAGACACTACGAGCAGTACTTC.

The sample holds a few counts of this clone. This rearrangement joins TRBV6-1 to TRBJ1-5; 7 bases are a match to TRBD1. Germline CDR1 reads MNHNS; CDR2 reads SASEGT. The CDR3 spans 14 residues. V shed 7 bases, J shed 7 bases, and the junction held 10 bases outside the gene matches. The CDR3 bases are TGTGCCAGCACGGCCAAGGGGGCGTGGCAGCCCCAGCATTTT. It codes for CASTAKGAWQPQHF.

This clone was picked up a small number of times. This may come from a read error, since a much larger clone is one base off. This sequence joins TRBV12-3 or TRBV12-4 and TRBJ2-3; perhaps TRBD1 as D (6 bases). This CDR3 is 16 amino acids long. In nucleotides, the CDR3 is TGTGCCAGCAGCATCAAGGGGGATCTAAGCACAGAGACGCAGTATTTT. Its translation: CASSIKGDLSTETQYF.

To note about this clone: This may arise from a read error, as a much more abundant clone is one base away. The identical CDR3 is also encoded by other nucleotide sequences in the sample. The rearrangement joins TRBV20-1 to TRBJ2-3; D is perhaps TRBD1 (6 bases). This CDR3 has 15 amino acids. From germline, CDR1 is DFQATT and CDR2 SNEGSKA (reference sequence). The CDR3 sequence: CSARDRHSSTDTQYF. For the CDR3, the DNA is TGCAGTGCCAGAGACAGGCATTCCAGCACAGATACGCAGTATTTT.

The J gene is TRBJ1-1, the V gene TRBV6-9; D may be TRBD1 (6 bases). V lost 3 bases to trimming and J lost 2 bases, with 22 bases between them. The germline gives CDR1 MNHGY, CDR2 SVAAGI. The CDR3 has 18 residues. This CDR3 is CASSYPGGRVNPNTEAFF. CDR3 in DNA: TGTGCCAGCAGTTACCCGGGGGGCAGGGTGAACCCTAACACTGAAGCTTTCTTT.

This clone has a count of ten or more. The chain is built from TRBV6-5 and TRBJ2-7; D is possibly TRBD1 or TRBD2 (5 bases each). The germline V gene encodes CDR1 MNHEY and CDR2 SVGAGI. With 0 bases removed from V and 4 bases from J, the gap between germline ends came to 13 bases. The CDR3 totals 15 residues. The CDR3 is CASSYSGVGMYEQYF. The CDR3 DNA reads as TGTGCCAGCAGTTACTCGGGGGTTGGAATGTACGAGCAGTACTTC.

A note on this clone: This sequence may be a read error, since a much larger clone differs from it by one base. The sample has other DNA sequences that encode this CDR3 too. The chain recombines TRBV11-3 with TRBJ1-4, with TRBD1 matching over 8 bases. Losses at the gene ends were 6 bases for V and 5 bases for J; bases not matched to a gene: 8. CDR1 and CDR2 from the germline V gene are SGHNT and YENEEA. The CDR3 totals 15 residues. The CDR3 coding sequence is TGTGCCAGCAGTCCCGGGACAGGTCCAAATGAAAAACTGTTTTTT. Translated, it gives CASSPGTGPNEKLFF.

This clone was recorded many times. This chain links TRBV27 with TRBJ1-1, with TRBD1 matching over 8 bases. There are 15 residues in the CDR3. V was pared by 5 bases and J by 3 bases, with 8 bases of the junction left unmatched. Looked up from germline, CDR1 is MNHEY and CDR2 is SMNVEV (reference sequence). CDR3 sequence reads: CASSITGGSDTEAFF. CDR3 DNA sequence: TGTGCCAGCAGTATTACAGGGGGTAGTGACACTGAAGCTTTCTTT.

This clone has ten or more counts. The V gene is TRBV28, the J gene TRBJ2-7, with 11 bases aligning to TRBD1. Germline V gene data show CDR1 as MDHEN and CDR2 as SYDVKM. V lost 6 bases to trimming and J lost 5 bases; unmatched junction nucleotides: 6. This CDR3 is built from 14 residues. CDR3 sequence (DNA): TGTGCCAGCAGCCGGGACAGGGGGACGAACGAGCAGTACTTC. Residues: CASSRDRGTNEQYF.